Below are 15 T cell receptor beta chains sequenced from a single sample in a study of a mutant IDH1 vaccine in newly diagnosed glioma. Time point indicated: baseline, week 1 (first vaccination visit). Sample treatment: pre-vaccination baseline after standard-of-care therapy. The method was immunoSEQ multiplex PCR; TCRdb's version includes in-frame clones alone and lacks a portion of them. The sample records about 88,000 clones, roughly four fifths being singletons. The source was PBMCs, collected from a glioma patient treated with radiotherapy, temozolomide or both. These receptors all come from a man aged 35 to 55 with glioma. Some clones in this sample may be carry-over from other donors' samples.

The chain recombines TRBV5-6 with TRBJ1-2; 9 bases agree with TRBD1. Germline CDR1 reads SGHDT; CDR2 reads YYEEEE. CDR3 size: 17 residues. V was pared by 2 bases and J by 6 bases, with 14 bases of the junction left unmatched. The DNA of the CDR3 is TGTGCCAGCAGCTTAGCCGGGACAGGGTCTCGAGTAAATGGCTACACCTTC. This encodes CASSLAGTGSRVNGYTF.

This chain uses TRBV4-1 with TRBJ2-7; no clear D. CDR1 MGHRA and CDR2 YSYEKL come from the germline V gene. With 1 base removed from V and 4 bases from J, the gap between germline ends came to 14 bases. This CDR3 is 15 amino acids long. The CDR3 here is CASSQVSALEYEQYF. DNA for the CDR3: TGCGCCAGCAGCCAAGTTTCAGCCCTGGAGTACGAGCAGTACTTC.

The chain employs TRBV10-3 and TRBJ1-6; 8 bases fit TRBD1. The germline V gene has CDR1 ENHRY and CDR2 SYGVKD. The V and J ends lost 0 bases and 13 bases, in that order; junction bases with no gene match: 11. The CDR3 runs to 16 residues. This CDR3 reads CAISESTGEVGSPLHF. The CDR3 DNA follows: TGTGCCATCAGTGAGTCGACAGGGGAGGTTGGGTCGCCCCTCCACTTT.

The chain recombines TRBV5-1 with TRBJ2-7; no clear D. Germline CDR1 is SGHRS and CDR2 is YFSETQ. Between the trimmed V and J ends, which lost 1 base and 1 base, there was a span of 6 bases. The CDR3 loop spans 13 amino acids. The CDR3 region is CASSLPLSYEQYF. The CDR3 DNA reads TGCGCCAGCAGCTTGCCCCTTTCCTACGAGCAGTACTTC.

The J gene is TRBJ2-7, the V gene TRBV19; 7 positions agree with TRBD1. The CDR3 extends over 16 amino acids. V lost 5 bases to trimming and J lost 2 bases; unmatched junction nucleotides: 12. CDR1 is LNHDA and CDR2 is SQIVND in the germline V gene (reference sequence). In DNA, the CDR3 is TGTGCCAGTAGTCCTCTCACGACAGGGAGACCCTACGAGCAGTACTTC. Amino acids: CASSPLTTGRPYEQYF.

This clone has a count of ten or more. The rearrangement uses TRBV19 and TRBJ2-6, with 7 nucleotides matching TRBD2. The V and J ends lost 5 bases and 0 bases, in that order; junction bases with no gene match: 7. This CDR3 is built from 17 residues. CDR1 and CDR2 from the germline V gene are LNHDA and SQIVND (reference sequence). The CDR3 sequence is CASSPTGGGSGANVLTF. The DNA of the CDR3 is TGTGCCAGTAGTCCGACGGGGGGTGGCTCTGGGGCCAACGTCCTGACTTTC. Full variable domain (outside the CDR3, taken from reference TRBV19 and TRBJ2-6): DGGITQSPKYLFRKEGQNVTLSCEQNLNHDAMYWYRQDPGQGLRLIYYSQIVNDFQKGDIAEGYSVSREKKESFPLTVTSAQKNPTAFYLCASSPTGGGSGANVLTFGAGSRLTVL.

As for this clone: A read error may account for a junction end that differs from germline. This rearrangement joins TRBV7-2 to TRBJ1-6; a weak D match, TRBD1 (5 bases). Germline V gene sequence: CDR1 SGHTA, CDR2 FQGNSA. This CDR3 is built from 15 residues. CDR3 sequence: CASSLAGLAYSPLHF. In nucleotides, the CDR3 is TGTGCCAGCAGCTTAGCGGGACTGGCTTATTCGCCCCTCCACTTT.

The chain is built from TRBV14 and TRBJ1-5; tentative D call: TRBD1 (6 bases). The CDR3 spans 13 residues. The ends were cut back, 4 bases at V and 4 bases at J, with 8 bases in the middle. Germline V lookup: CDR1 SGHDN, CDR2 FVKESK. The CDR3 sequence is CASSRQENQPQHF. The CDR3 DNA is TGTGCCAGCAGCCGACAGGAAAATCAGCCCCAGCATTTT.

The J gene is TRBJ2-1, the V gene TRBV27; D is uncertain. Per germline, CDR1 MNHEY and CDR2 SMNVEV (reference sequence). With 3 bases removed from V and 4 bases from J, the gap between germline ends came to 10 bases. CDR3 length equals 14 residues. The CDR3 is CASSLGRQYNEQFF. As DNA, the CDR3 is TGTGCCAGCAGTTTGGGCAGGCAGTACAATGAGCAGTTCTTC.

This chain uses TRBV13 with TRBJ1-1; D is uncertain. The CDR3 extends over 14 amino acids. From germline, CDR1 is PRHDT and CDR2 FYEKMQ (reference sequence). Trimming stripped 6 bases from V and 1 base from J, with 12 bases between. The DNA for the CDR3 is TGTGCCAGCAGTATAGGAGGTCGGAACACTGAAGCTTTCTTT. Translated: CASSIGGRNTEAFF.

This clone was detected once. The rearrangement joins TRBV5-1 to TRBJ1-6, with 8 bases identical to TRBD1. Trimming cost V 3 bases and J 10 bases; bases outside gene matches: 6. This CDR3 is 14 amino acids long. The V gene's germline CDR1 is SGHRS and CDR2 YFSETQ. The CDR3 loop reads CASSWGQEASPLHF. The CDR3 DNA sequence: TGCGCCAGCAGCTGGGGACAGGAGGCCTCACCCCTCCACTTT.

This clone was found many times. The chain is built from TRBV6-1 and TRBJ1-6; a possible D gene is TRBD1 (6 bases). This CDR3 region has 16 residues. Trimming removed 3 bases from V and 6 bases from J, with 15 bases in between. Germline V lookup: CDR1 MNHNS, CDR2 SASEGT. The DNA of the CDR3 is TGTGCCAGCAGTGAGCTGGGGGGCCGGGGTAATTCACCCCTCCACTTT. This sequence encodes CASSELGGRGNSPLHF.

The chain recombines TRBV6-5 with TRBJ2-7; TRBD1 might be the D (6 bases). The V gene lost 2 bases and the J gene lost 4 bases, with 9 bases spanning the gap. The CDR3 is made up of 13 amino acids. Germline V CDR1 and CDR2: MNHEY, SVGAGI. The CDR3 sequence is CASSYAQGYEQYF. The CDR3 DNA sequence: TGTGCCAGCAGTTACGCACAGGGATACGAGCAGTACTTC.

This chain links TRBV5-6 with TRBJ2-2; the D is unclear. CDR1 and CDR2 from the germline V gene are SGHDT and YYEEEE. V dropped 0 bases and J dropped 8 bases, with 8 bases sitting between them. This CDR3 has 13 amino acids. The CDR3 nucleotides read TGTGCCAGCAGCTTGGCACAGACTGGGGAGCTGTTTTTT. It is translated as CASSLAQTGELFF.

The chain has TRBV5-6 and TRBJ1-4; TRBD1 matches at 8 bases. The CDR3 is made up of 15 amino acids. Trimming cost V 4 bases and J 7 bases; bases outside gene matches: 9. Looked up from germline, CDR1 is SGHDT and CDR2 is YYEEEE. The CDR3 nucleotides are TGTGCCAGCAGCCTGGACAGGGCAGGATCTGAAAAACTGTTTTTT. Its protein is CASSLDRAGSEKLFF. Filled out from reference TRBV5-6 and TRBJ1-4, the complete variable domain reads DAGVTQSPTHLIKTRGQQVTLRCSPKSGHDTVSWYQQALGQGPQFIFQYYEEEERQRGNFPDRFSGHQFPNYSSELNVNALLLGDSALYLCASSLDRAGSEKLFFGSGTQLSVL.